Here is one TCR beta chain with its context. Its antigen is currently unknown. The source of the sample is a study of early T cells in non-severe SARS-CoV-2 infection. Study-level points and caveats: CD4 and private specificities were missed by VDJdb matching, which favored anti-spike CD8 responses.

The CDR3 runs 15 residues. Germline loops: CDR1 WSHSY, CDR2 SAAADI. Trimming shortened V by 2 bases and J by 2 bases, and 12 bases separated the two germline ends. TCRdb reprocessed the 5' RACE reads with MiXCR, giving one entry per CDR3 protein. The sample shows around 40,000 distinct CDR3 sequences, 5.5% to 7% of them seen only once. The source material was whole blood. The chain links TRBV10-2 to TRBJ2-5; D is uncertain. The clonotype was recovered from an adult who was a healthcare worker with PCR-confirmed SARS-CoV-2 infection or an uninfected control (not recorded which). CDR3 amino acids: CASSEMAVGQETQYF. For the CDR3, the DNA is TGCGCCAGCAGTGAGATGGCAGTTGGGCAAGAGACCCAGTACTTC.